Each of the 14 T cell receptor beta chains below was sequenced from the same sample in a study of patients and donors after allogeneic stem cell transplantation. TCRdb ran MiXCR on the RT-PCR reads and lists one entry per CDR3 protein. Of around 12,000 distinct CDR3 sequences in the sample, under 30% were seen once. Sequenced input: blood, either unsorted or a sorted T cell fraction (not recorded which). The receptors shown here come from a human donor who was either an allogeneic HSCT recipient or a stem cell or donor lymphocyte infusion donor (not recorded which). It is not recorded whose cells these are; they may come from a transplant donor.

This clonotype was seen at least ten times. The chain combines TRBV29-1 with TRBJ1-3; perhaps TRBD1 as D (5 bases). V lost 4 bases and J lost 4, with 8 bases in between. The germline V gene has CDR1 SQVTM and CDR2 ANQGSEA. The CDR3 covers 12 residues. The CDR3 region is CSVVRAGNTIYF. The CDR3 DNA follows: TGCAGCGTTGTCAGGGCCGGAAACACCATATATTTT.

The chain joins TRBV20-1 to TRBJ2-7, with D possibly matching TRBD1 (5 bases). Germline CDR1 DFQATT, CDR2 SNEGSKA (reference sequence). The CDR3 runs to 12 residues. V was shortened by 0 bases and J by 4 bases, with 7 bases between the two germline ends. The CDR3 is CSAREAGYEQYF. CDR3 coding DNA: TGCAGTGCTAGAGAGGCAGGGTACGAGCAGTACTTC.

The V and J genes are TRBV7-9 and TRBJ2-5; D is unresolved. Trimming stripped 1 base from V and 6 bases from J, with 0 bases between. This CDR3 region has 10 residues. Germline V gene data show CDR1 as SEHNR and CDR2 as FQNEAQ (reference sequence). The chain's CDR3 is CASSLETQYF. The CDR3 DNA reads TGTGCCAGCAGCTTAGAGACCCAGTACTTC.

CDR3 region: CASSFLGLGNTGELFF. The DNA for the CDR3 is TGTGCCAGCAGCTTCCTCGGACTAGGAAACACCGGGGAGCTGTTTTTT. The chain carries TRBV28 and TRBJ2-2; 7 bases match TRBD2. The V segment lost 6 bases and the J segment 2 bases; nucleotides outside the gene matches: 9. This CDR3 has 16 amino acids. CDR1 MDHEN and CDR2 SYDVKM come from the germline V gene.

There are many counts of this clonotype. This sequence joins TRBV5-1 and TRBJ1-2; D is possibly TRBD1 (5 bases). V was clipped by 4 bases and J by 2 bases, with 9 bases between them. Germline V lookup: CDR1 SGHRS, CDR2 YFSETQ. CDR3 length: 13 residues. The CDR3 protein is CASSVTGNYGYTF. The CDR3 DNA reads as TGCGCCAGCAGCGTAACAGGCAACTATGGCTACACCTTC.

In its sample, this clonotype was seen a few times. The rearrangement joins TRBV9 to TRBJ1-1, with 11 bases that match TRBD1. Germline CDR1 and CDR2: SGDLS and YYNGEE. The CDR3 is made up of 15 amino acids. J was trimmed by 5 bases and V by 3 bases; bases with no gene match: 6. CDR3 region: CASSDGDRGETEAFF. CDR3 nucleotides: TGTGCCAGCAGCGACGGGGACAGGGGGGAAACTGAAGCTTTCTTT. The full variable domain, rest sourced from reference TRBV9 and TRBJ1-1, is DSGVTQTPKHLITATGQRVTLRCSPRSGDLSVYWYQQSLDQGLQFLIQYYNGEERAKGNILERFSAQQFPDLHSELNLSSLELGDSALYFCASSDGDRGETEAFFGQGTRLTVV.

V and J are TRBV12-3 or TRBV12-4 and TRBJ1-1; no firm D call. V was cut by 5 bases and J by 0 bases, with 10 bases left in between. The CDR3 sequence is 14 residues long. The CDR3 spells CASSPQLMNTEAFF. In DNA, the CDR3 is TGTGCCAGCAGTCCTCAGCTCATGAACACTGAAGCTTTCTTT.

This clonotype was seen a few times. The V and J genes are TRBV11-2 and TRBJ1-2; the match to TRBD1 covers 10 bases. Germline CDR1 reads SGHAT; CDR2 reads FQNNGV. J gave up 2 bases and V 1 base, and 7 bases lay outside the gene matches. This CDR3 is 17 amino acids long. DNA of the CDR3: TGTGCCAGCAGCTTAGGACAGGGGGCTTTAGCCAACTATGGCTACACCTTC. Translation gives CASSLGQGALANYGYTF.

In this sample, this clonotype turned up many times. Here the CDR3 DNA reads TGTGCCAGCAGTCCCGCTGGAGGTAATCAGCCCCAGCATTTT. Translation gives CASSPAGGNQPQHF. The chain recombines TRBV12-3 or TRBV12-4 with TRBJ1-5; D remains unclear. V was trimmed by 5 bases and J by 4 bases, leaving 12 bases between them. This CDR3 is built from 14 residues.

This rearrangement joins TRBV4-2 to TRBJ2-7, with TRBD2 identical over 10 bases. The CDR3 sequence is 15 residues long. J gave up 5 bases and V 1 base, and 5 bases lay outside the gene matches. Per the germline V gene, CDR1 is LGHNA and CDR2 is YNFKEQ. For the CDR3, the DNA is TGTGCCAGCAGCCAAGGCCCTAGCGGGAGAGACGAGCAGTACTTC. It translates to CASSQGPSGRDEQYF.

This clonotype was seen a handful of times. The V gene is TRBV20-1, the J gene TRBJ2-1, with D tentatively TRBD1 or TRBD2 (5 bases each). V was trimmed by 4 bases and J by 0 bases, leaving 16 bases between them. The germline CDR1 and CDR2 sequences are DFQATT and SNEGSKA (reference sequence). The CDR3 sequence is 16 residues long. The DNA of the CDR3 is TGCAGTGCTAACAACGCCCGGGGCTACTCCTACAATGAGCAGTTCTTC. Residues: CSANNARGYSYNEQFF.

Only a few counts were recorded for this clonotype. The gene calls are TRBV6-5 and TRBJ1-1; the D is unclear. V was shortened by 2 bases and J by 11 bases, with 9 bases between the two germline ends. The CDR3 has 11 residues. Germline V CDR1 and CDR2: MNHEY, SVGAGI. The DNA for the CDR3 is TGTGCCAGCAGTTACGGCTCTTGGGCTTTCTTT. It specifies CASSYGSWAFF.

V usage is TRBV14 and J usage is TRBJ2-3, with D possibly being TRBD2 (9 bases). The V end lost 2 bases, the J end lost 5 bases, and 14 bases lay between the germline ends. CDR1 is SGHDN, CDR2 FVKESK, per germline. The length of the CDR3 is 15 residues. The chain's CDR3 is CASSQLAGTGDTQYF. In DNA form, the CDR3 reads TGTGCCAGCAGCCAACTAGCGGGGACAGGAGATACGCAGTATTTT.

The table lists this clonotype with a few counts. V is TRBV28 and J is TRBJ1-1, with D uncertain. CDR3 length equals 12 residues. Germline assignment: CDR1 MDHEN and CDR2 SYDVKM. V was cut by 6 bases and J by 4 bases, with 9 bases left in between. CDR3 DNA sequence: TGTGCCAGCAGGAGGACGGGCACTGAAGCTTTCTTT. Protein: CASRRTGTEAFF.